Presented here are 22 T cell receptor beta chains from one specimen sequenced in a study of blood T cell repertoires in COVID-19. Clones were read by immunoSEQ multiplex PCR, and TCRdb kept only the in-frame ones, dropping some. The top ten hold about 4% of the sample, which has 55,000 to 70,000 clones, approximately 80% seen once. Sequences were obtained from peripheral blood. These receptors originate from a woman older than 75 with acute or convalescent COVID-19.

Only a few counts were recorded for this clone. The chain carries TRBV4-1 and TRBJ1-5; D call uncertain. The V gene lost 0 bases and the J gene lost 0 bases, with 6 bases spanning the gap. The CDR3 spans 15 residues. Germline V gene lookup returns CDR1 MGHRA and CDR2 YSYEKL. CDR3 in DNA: TGCGCCAGCAGCCAAGATGGCTCTAGCAATCAGCCCCAGCATTTT. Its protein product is CASSQDGSSNQPQHF.

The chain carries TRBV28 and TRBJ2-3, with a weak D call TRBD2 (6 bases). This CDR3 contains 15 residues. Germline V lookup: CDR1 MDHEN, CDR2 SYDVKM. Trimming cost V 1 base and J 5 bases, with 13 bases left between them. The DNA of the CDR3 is TGTGCCAGCAGTTTATTTATGGGGGGACGAGATACGCAGTATTTT. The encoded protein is CASSLFMGGRDTQYF.

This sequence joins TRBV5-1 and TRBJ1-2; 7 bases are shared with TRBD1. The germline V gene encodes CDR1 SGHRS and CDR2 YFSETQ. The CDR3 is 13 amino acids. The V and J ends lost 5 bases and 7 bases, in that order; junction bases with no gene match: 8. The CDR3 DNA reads TGCGCCAGCAGTTCGTCAGGGGGTATTGGCTACACCTTC. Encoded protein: CASSSSGGIGYTF.

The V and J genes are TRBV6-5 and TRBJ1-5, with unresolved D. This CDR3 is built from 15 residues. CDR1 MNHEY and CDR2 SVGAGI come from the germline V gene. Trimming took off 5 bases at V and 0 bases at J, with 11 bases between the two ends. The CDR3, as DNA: TGTGCCAGCAGTAGAGATCCATATAGCAATCAGCCCCAGCATTTT. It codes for CASSRDPYSNQPQHF.

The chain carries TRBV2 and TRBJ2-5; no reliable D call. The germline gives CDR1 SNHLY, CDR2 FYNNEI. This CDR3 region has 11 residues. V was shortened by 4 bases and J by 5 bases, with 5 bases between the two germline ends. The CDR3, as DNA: TGTGCCAGCAGTGGGGCGGAGACCCAGTACTTC. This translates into CASSGAETQYF.

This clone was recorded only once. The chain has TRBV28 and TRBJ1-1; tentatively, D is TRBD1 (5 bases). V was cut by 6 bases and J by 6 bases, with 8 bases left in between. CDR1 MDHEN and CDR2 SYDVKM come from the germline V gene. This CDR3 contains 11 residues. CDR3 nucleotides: TGTGCCAGCAGGGGGCGTCCTGAAGCTTTCTTT. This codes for CASRGRPEAFF.

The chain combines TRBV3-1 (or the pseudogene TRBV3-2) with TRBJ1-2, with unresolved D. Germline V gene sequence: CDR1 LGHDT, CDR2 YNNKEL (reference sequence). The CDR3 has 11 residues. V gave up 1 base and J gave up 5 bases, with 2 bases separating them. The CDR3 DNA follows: TGTGCCAGCAGCCAAGCATATGGCTACACCTTC. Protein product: CASSQAYGYTF.

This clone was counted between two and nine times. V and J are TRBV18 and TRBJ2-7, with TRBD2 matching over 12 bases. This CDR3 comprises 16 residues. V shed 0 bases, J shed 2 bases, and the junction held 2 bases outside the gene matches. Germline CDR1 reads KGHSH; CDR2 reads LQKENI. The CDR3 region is CASSPPWTSGTYEQYF. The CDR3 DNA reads TGTGCCAGCTCACCACCTTGGACTAGCGGGACCTACGAGCAGTACTTC.

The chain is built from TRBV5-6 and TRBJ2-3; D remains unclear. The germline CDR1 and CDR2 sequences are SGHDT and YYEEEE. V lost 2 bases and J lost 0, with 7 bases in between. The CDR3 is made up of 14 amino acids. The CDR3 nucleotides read TGTGCCAGCAGCTTCATGAGAAGCACAGATACGCAGTATTTT. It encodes CASSFMRSTDTQYF.

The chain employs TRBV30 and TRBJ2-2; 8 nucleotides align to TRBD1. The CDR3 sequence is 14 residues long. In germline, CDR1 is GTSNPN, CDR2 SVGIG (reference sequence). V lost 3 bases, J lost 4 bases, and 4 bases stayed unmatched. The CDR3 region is CAWRLTGATGELFF. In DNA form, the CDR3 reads TGTGCCTGGAGGCTGACAGGGGCCACCGGGGAGCTGTTTTTT.

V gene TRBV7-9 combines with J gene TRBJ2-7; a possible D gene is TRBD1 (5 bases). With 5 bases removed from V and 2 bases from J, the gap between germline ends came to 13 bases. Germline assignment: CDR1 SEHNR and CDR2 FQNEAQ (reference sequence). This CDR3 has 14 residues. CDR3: CASSPRTRTYEQYF. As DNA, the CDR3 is TGTGCCAGCAGCCCCCGGACACGGACCTACGAGCAGTACTTC.

The CDR3: CASSSIAGGPETQYF. CDR3 sequence (DNA): TGTGCCAGCAGCTCCATAGCGGGGGGGCCAGAGACCCAGTACTTC. The chain links TRBV7-8 to TRBJ2-5; the match to TRBD2 covers 11 bases. The CDR3 is 15 amino acids. The V gene end was trimmed by 4 bases and the J gene end by 4 bases; junction bases not matched to a gene: 5. CDR1 is SGHVS and CDR2 is FQNEAQ in the germline V gene. The whole variable domain, remainder taken from reference TRBV7-8 and TRBJ2-5, is GAGVSQSPRYKVAKRGQDVALRCDPISGHVSLFWYQQALGQGPEFLTYFQNEAQLDKSGLPSDRFFAERPEGSVSTLKIQRTQQEDSAVYLCASSSIAGGPETQYFGPGTRLLVL.

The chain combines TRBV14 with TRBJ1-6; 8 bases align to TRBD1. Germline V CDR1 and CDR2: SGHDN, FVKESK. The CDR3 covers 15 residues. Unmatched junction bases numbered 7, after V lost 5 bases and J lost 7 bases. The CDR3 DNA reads TGTGCCAGCAGCGGAACCGGACAGGGCAATTCACCCCTCCACTTT. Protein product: CASSGTGQGNSPLHF.

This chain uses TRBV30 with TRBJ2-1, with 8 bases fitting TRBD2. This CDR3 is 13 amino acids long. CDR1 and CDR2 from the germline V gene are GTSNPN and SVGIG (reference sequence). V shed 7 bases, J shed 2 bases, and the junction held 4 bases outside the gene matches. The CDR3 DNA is TGTGCCTTTGAGCGGGAGCCCTACAATGAGCAGTTCTTC. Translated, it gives CAFEREPYNEQFF. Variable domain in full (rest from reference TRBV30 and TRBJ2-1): SQTIHQWPATLVQPVGSPLSLECTVEGTSNPNLYWYRQAAGRGLQLLFYSVGIGQISSEVPQNLSASRPQDRQFILSSKKLLLSDSGFYLCAFEREPYNEQFFGPGTRLTVL.

CDR3 sequence reads: CASSPGTGGTGELFF. In DNA, the CDR3 is TGTGCCAGCAGCCCCGGGACAGGCGGGACCGGGGAGCTGTTTTTT. V and J are TRBV5-5 and TRBJ2-2; TRBD1 matches 8 bases. After removal of 4 bases from V and 5 bases from J, the junction contained 7 bases not matched to a gene. The CDR3 is made up of 15 amino acids. Germline CDR1 SGHKS, CDR2 YYEKEE (reference sequence). The variable domain in full, completed from reference TRBV5-5 and TRBJ2-2, reads DAGVTQSPTHLIKTRGQQVTLRCSPISGHKSVSWYQQVLGQGPQFIFQYYEKEERGRGNFPDRFSARQFPNYSSELNVNALLLGDSALYLCASSPGTGGTGELFFGEGSRLTVL.

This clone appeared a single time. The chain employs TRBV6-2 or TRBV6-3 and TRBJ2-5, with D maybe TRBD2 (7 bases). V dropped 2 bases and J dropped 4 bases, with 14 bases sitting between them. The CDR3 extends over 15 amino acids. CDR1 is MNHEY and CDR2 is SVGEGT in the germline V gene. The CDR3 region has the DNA TGTGCCAGCAGTTACGAGGGGGGGCGTATAGAGACCCAGTACTTC. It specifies CASSYEGGRIETQYF.

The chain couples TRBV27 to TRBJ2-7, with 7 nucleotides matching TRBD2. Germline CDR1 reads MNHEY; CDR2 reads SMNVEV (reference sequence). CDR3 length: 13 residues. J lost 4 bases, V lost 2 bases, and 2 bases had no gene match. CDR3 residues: CASSLAGAYEQYF. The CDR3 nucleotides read TGTGCCAGCAGTTTAGCGGGAGCTTACGAGCAGTACTTC.

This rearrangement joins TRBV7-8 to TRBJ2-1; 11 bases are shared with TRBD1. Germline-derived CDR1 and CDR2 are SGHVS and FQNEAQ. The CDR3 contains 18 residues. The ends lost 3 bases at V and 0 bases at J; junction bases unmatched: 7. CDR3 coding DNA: TGTGCCAGCAGCTTGTACGGGACAGGGGGAAGCTCCTACAATGAGCAGTTCTTC. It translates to CASSLYGTGGSSYNEQFF.

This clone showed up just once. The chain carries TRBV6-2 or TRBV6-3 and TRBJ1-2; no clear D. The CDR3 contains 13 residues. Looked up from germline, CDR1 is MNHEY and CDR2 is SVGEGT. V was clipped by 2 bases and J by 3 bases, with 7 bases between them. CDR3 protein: CASSYLRDYGYTF. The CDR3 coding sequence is TGTGCCAGCAGTTACCTACGGGACTATGGCTACACCTTC.

The CDR3 nucleotides read TGTGCCAGCAGTTCCTCTACGCAGGCTAATTCACCCCTCCACTTT. It translates to CASSSSTQANSPLHF. This chain connects TRBV27 to TRBJ1-6; no clear D gene. Trimming removed 4 bases at V and 6 bases at J, with 13 bases between. CDR1 and CDR2 (germline): MNHEY, SMNVEV (reference sequence). The CDR3 sequence is 15 residues long.

The CDR3 loop reads CASSSQTGGLDTQYF. The CDR3 DNA reads as TGTGCCAGCAGCTCCCAAACGGGGGGGCTTGATACGCAGTATTTT. The chain links TRBV7-3 to TRBJ2-3; 8 nucleotides match TRBD2. The V segment lost 4 bases and the J segment 6 bases; nucleotides outside the gene matches: 9. Germline V gene data show CDR1 as SGHTA and CDR2 as FQGTGA. The CDR3 is made up of 15 amino acids.

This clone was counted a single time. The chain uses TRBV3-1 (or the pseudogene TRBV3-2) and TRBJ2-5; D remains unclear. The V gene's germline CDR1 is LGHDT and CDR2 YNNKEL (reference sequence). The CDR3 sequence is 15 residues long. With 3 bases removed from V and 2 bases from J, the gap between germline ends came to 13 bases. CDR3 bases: TGTGCCAGCAGCCAGTACCATACTCGGCAAGAGACCCAGTACTTC. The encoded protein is CASSQYHTRQETQYF.